Below, 19 T cell receptor beta chains from the same sample are listed, as sequenced in a study of blood T cell repertoires in COVID-19. Assay used: immunoSEQ multiplex PCR; TCRdb lists only in-frame clones, some missing. Of about 150,000 clones in the sample, roughly 71% were seen once. The sequenced sample consisted of peripheral blood. The receptors were gathered from a woman over 75 with acute or convalescent COVID-19.

The chain joins TRBV5-1 to TRBJ2-2; a weak D match, TRBD1 (6 bases). Germline V gene data show CDR1 as SGHRS and CDR2 as YFSETQ. This CDR3 comprises 14 residues. V dropped 4 bases and J dropped 2 bases, with 9 bases sitting between them. CDR3 loop: CASSRDINTGELFF. CDR3 DNA sequence: TGCGCCAGCAGCCGGGACATAAACACCGGGGAGCTGTTTTTT.

This chain uses TRBV4-2 with TRBJ1-6, with D uncertain. V lost 4 bases and J 8 bases, leaving 9 bases between the germline ends. This CDR3 contains 13 residues. Germline V gene lookup returns CDR1 LGHNA and CDR2 YNFKEQ. The CDR3: CASSPHFDSPLHF. The CDR3 coding sequence is TGTGCCAGCAGCCCACATTTTGATTCACCCCTCCACTTT.

The chain links TRBV2 to TRBJ2-2; the match to TRBD2 covers 7 bases. CDR1 and CDR2 (germline): SNHLY, FYNNEI. Trimming cost V 2 bases and J 0 bases; bases outside gene matches: 3. This CDR3 has 16 residues. The CDR3 DNA follows: TGTGCCAGCAGTGAATTGGGACTACCGAACACCGGGGAGCTGTTTTTT. This gives the protein CASSELGLPNTGELFF.

This clone was counted only a few times. This rearrangement joins TRBV12-3 or TRBV12-4 to TRBJ1-3; the D is unclear. The V end lost 5 bases, the J end lost 9 bases, and 14 bases lay between the germline ends. This CDR3 has 13 residues. The CDR3 spells CASSKPPQSTIYF. For the CDR3, the DNA is TGTGCCAGCAGTAAACCCCCCCAGTCCACCATATATTTT.

This chain connects TRBV9 to TRBJ1-3; D gene ambiguous. CDR3 length: 16 residues. Trimming removed 0 bases from V and 1 base from J, with 11 bases in between. From germline, CDR1 is SGDLS and CDR2 YYNGEE. DNA of the CDR3: TGTGCCAGCAGCGTAGACACCTCCCGTTCTGGAAACACCATATATTTT. This encodes CASSVDTSRSGNTIYF.

V gene TRBV5-6 combines with J gene TRBJ2-3; 13 nucleotides match TRBD2. CDR1 is SGHDT and CDR2 is YYEEEE in the germline V gene. This CDR3 region has 19 residues. With V trimmed by 4 bases and J by 1 base, 12 bases remained unmatched. The CDR3 DNA sequence: TGTGCCAGCAGCCCATCCGGGACTAGCGGGATGCTGGGCACAGATACGCAGTATTTT. As protein: CASSPSGTSGMLGTDTQYF.

The genes are TRBV7-9 and TRBJ2-3, with D uncertain. Per germline, CDR1 SEHNR and CDR2 FQNEAQ (reference sequence). This CDR3 contains 14 residues. V shed 3 bases and J shed 0 bases, with 7 bases lying between them. CDR3 DNA sequence: TGTGCCAGCAGCTTTGACACGAGCACAGATACGCAGTATTTT. Its protein product is CASSFDTSTDTQYF. Based on the CDR3 plus reference TRBV7-9 and TRBJ2-3, the full variable domain is DTGVSQNPRHKITKRGQNVTFRCDPISEHNRLYWYRQTLGQGPEFLTYFQNEAQLEKSRLLSDRFSAERPKGSFSTLEIQRTEQGDSAMYLCASSFDTSTDTQYFGPGTRLTVL.

The chain has TRBV14 and TRBJ1-4; TRBD1 aligns across 8 bases. This CDR3 has 19 residues. V dropped 6 bases and J dropped 5; count of bases not matched to a gene: 20. CDR1 and CDR2 (germline): SGHDN, FVKESK. CDR3 in DNA: TGTGCCAGCAGTCAAACCCGGCGGGACAGGAGCAAAAAAAATGAAAAACTGTTTTTT. Amino acids: CASSQTRRDRSKKNEKLFF.

This clone has only a few counts. This chain joins TRBV10-3 and TRBJ1-2; weak D call: TRBD1 (5 bases). CDR3 size: 14 residues. Looked up from germline, CDR1 is ENHRY and CDR2 is SYGVKD. Trimming left V 3 bases short and J 6 bases short, with 14 bases between. CDR3 coding DNA: TGTGCCATCAGTGATCAGGGAATAGTTCATGGCTACACCTTC. Protein product: CAISDQGIVHGYTF.

The chain uses TRBV9 and TRBJ2-2, with 7 positions matching TRBD1. The CDR3 loop spans 15 amino acids. Germline V lookup: CDR1 SGDLS, CDR2 YYNGEE. V lost 4 bases to trimming and J lost 5 bases; unmatched junction nucleotides: 8. CDR3 loop: CASSQGQAGTGELFF. The CDR3 DNA reads TGTGCCAGCAGCCAAGGACAGGCCGGGACCGGGGAGCTGTTTTTT.

The chain joins TRBV27 to TRBJ1-1, with D tentatively TRBD1 (5 bases). Deletions cut 0 bases from V and 4 bases from J, with 18 bases between. Germline loops: CDR1 MNHEY, CDR2 SMNVEV (reference sequence). The CDR3 is 17 residues long. DNA of the CDR3: TGTGCCAGCAGTTTATCGATAGACTCCCTAAGGGGCACTGAAGCTTTCTTT. This translates into CASSLSIDSLRGTEAFF.

The chain links TRBV21-1 to TRBJ1-1; TRBD1 is the table's D call, not checked against the DNA. TRBV21-1 is labeled a pseudogene. The CDR3 totals 16 residues. CDR3 sequence reads: CASSPLPTGLFPEAFF. The CDR3 region has the DNA TGTGCCAGCAGCCCTCTCCCGACAGGGTTATTCCCTGAAGCTTTCTTT.

The gene calls are TRBV6-5 and TRBJ1-1; TRBD1 matches at 9 bases. Germline loops: CDR1 MNHEY, CDR2 SVGAGI. With V trimmed by 5 bases and J by 2 bases, 6 bases remained unmatched. CDR3 length: 15 amino acids. CDR3 residues: CASSRRTGVNTEAFF. CDR3 DNA sequence: TGTGCCAGCAGTCGCCGGACAGGGGTAAACACTGAAGCTTTCTTT.

This clone was detected once. The chain carries TRBV7-8 and TRBJ2-1; D is possibly TRBD2 (6 bases). Trimming pared 0 bases from V and 7 bases from J, leaving 13 bases between. CDR3 length equals 15 residues. CDR1 is SGHVS, CDR2 FQNEAQ, per germline. CDR3 region: CASSLALASGNEQFF. The CDR3 DNA reads TGTGCCAGCAGCTTAGCACTAGCTTCAGGTAATGAGCAGTTCTTC.

This chain links TRBV19 with TRBJ1-5, with D uncertain. Germline V gene lookup returns CDR1 LNHDA and CDR2 SQIVND (reference sequence). The CDR3 is made up of 18 amino acids. V was clipped by 10 bases and J by 2 bases, with 27 bases between them. CDR3 DNA: TGTGCCAAGAGTAAGAGGGAGACAAAAATTTACGGCAATCAGCCCCAGCATTTT. This codes for CAKSKRETKIYGNQPQHF.

The chain recombines TRBV2 with TRBJ1-3; 8 nucleotides agree with TRBD1. The germline V gene has CDR1 SNHLY and CDR2 FYNNEI. CDR3 length equals 15 residues. Trimming removed 6 bases from V and 5 bases from J; junction bases left unmatched: 9. The CDR3 DNA reads as TGTGCCAGCAGGACCCGGGACAGGCTGAGAAACACCATATATTTT. This codes for CASRTRDRLRNTIYF.

This chain uses TRBV29-1 with TRBJ1-1; perhaps TRBD1 as D (5 bases). Germline loops: CDR1 SQVTM, CDR2 ANQGSEA. Between the trimmed V and J ends, which lost 4 bases and 4 bases, there was a span of 16 bases. The length of the CDR3 is 14 residues. CDR3 in amino acids: CSVVLTGGRTEAFF. In DNA, the CDR3 is TGCAGCGTTGTTCTTACAGGAGGGCGCACTGAAGCTTTCTTT.

The chain employs TRBV30 and TRBJ1-5; D gene ambiguous. The CDR3 sequence is 15 residues long. The V end lost 2 bases, the J end lost 6 bases, and 17 bases lay between the germline ends. Germline CDR1 is GTSNPN and CDR2 is SVGIG (reference sequence). CDR3 sequence: CAWSPPGIRVQPQHF. For the CDR3, the DNA is TGTGCCTGGAGTCCCCCGGGGATTAGGGTTCAGCCCCAGCATTTT.

The chain recombines TRBV20-1 with TRBJ1-2; D unclear. Trimming took 3 bases from V and 4 from J, leaving 18 bases between them. CDR1 DFQATT and CDR2 SNEGSKA come from the germline V gene (reference sequence). The length of the CDR3 is 15 residues. The CDR3: CSASEDPEGIYGYTF. DNA of the CDR3: TGCAGTGCTAGTGAGGACCCGGAGGGCATCTATGGCTACACCTTC.